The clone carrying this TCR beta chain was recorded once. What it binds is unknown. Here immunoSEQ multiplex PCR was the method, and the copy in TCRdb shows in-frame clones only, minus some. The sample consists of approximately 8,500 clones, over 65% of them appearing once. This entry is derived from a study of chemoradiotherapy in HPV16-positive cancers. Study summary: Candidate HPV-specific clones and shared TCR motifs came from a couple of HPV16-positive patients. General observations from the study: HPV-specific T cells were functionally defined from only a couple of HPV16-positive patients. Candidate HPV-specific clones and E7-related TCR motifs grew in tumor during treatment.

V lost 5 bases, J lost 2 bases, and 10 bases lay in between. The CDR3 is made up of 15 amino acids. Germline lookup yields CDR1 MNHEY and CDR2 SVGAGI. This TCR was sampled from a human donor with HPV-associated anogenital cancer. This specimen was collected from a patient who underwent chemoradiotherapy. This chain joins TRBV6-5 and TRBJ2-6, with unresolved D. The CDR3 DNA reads TGTGCCAGCAGTGGGATTCGAACTGGGGCCAACGTCCTGACTTTC. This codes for CASSGIRTGANVLTF.